A selection of T cell receptor beta chains follows, all from one sample in a study of CD8 T cells in ankylosing spondylitis. TCRdb redid the calling of the 5' RACE reads with MiXCR, one entry per CDR3 protein. Among about 69,000 distinct CDR3 sequences listed, less than 6% were seen once. Sequenced input: blood, either unsorted or a sorted T cell fraction (not recorded which). The source of these receptors is a male donor with ankylosing spondylitis or in good health (not recorded which). Each CDR3 is given with its conserved first and last residue. A D gene is named only where the DNA matches it firmly. Only some rows state a clone size, as once, few, many or a class for expanded clones.

CDR3,DNA,D,V,J,size
CASSLDHGGLGTEAFF,TGTGCCAGCAGCTTAGATCATGGGGGGCTGGGCACTGAAGCTTTCTTT,NA,TRBV11-2,TRBJ1-1,many
CASSYRLSDTEAFF,TGTGCCAGCAGTTACAGATTATCGGACACTGAAGCTTTCTTT,NA,TRBV6-5,TRBJ1-1,many
CSVDGAGGTYNEQFF,TGCAGCGTCGACGGTGCGGGGGGTACCTACAATGAGCAGTTCTTC,TRBD2,TRBV29-1,TRBJ2-1,many
CSARDPGEGYTF,TGCAGTGCTAGAGATCCTGGCGAAGGCTACACCTTC,NA,TRBV20-1,TRBJ1-2,many
CAWGRLDTDTQYF,TGTGCCTGGGGACGGCTAGACACAGATACGCAGTATTTT,NA,TRBV30,TRBJ2-3,NA
CASSFLAGISTDTQYF,TGTGCCAGCAGCTTCCTAGCGGGGATTAGCACAGATACGCAGTATTTT,TRBD2,TRBV5-6,TRBJ2-3,many
CASSLVDGYTF,TGTGCCAGCAGCTTGGTTGATGGCTACACCTTC,NA,TRBV7-9,TRBJ1-2,NA
CASKRGNSGANVLTF,TGTGCCAGCAAACGAGGCAACTCTGGGGCCAACGTCCTGACTTTC,NA,TRBV9,TRBJ2-6,NA
CATNRANQPQHF,TGTGCCACAAACAGGGCTAATCAGCCCCAGCATTTT,NA,TRBV19,TRBJ1-5,many
CSVPGTGALWELFF,TGCAGCGTCCCCGGGACAGGGGCTTTGTGGGAGCTGTTTTTT,TRBD1,TRBV29-1,TRBJ2-2,many
CASGGMGATNEKLFF,TGCGCCAGCGGAGGAATGGGCGCAACTAATGAAAAACTGTTTTTT,NA,TRBV4-1,TRBJ1-4,many
CSARDERAGSTQYF,TGCAGTGCTAGAGATGAGCGAGCGGGATCGACCCAGTACTTC,TRBD2,TRBV20-1,TRBJ2-5,many
CASSTAFGQRETQYF,TGTGCCAGCAGCACCGCCTTTGGACAGCGGGAGACCCAGTACTTC,NA,TRBV6-1,TRBJ2-5,many
CASSYTGLYNSPLHF,TGTGCCAGCAGTTACACGGGGCTCTATAATTCACCCCTCCACTTT,NA,TRBV6-5,TRBJ1-6,many
CASSPPRRGRDEQFF,TGTGCCAGCTCACCACCGAGGAGGGGCCGTGATGAGCAGTTCTTC,NA,TRBV18,TRBJ2-1,many
CASSPTSGGPNYEQYF,TGTGCCAGCAGCCCCACTAGCGGGGGGCCTAACTACGAGCAGTACTTC,TRBD2,TRBV12-3/TRBV12-4,TRBJ2-7,many
CASSRTGLAGGPSEQFF,TGCGCCAGCAGCCGCACGGGACTAGCGGGGGGGCCGAGTGAGCAGTTCTTC,TRBD2,TRBV4-1,TRBJ2-1,many
CASSPTGERHEQFF,TGTGCCAGCAGTCCGACAGGGGAAAGGCATGAGCAGTTCTTC,TRBD1,TRBV12-3/TRBV12-4,TRBJ2-1,many
CASSLTGVPYEQYF,TGTGCCAGCAGCCTGACAGGGGTGCCCTACGAGCAGTACTTC,TRBD1,TRBV28,TRBJ2-7,NA
CAISERGILTDTQYF,TGTGCCATCAGTGAGCGGGGGATCCTCACAGATACGCAGTATTTT,NA,TRBV10-3,TRBJ2-3,many
CASSPPSSTGPGETQYF,TGTGCCAGCAGTCCACCTTCTTCGACTGGCCCCGGTGAGACCCAGTACTTC,NA,TRBV28,TRBJ2-5,many
CATSDSTGGGYEKLFF,TGTGCCACCAGTGATTCAACAGGGGGCGGGTATGAAAAACTGTTTTTT,TRBD1,TRBV24-1,TRBJ1-4,many
CASSLGAGKETQYF,TGCGCCAGCAGCTTGGGTGCGGGGAAAGAGACCCAGTACTTC,NA,TRBV5-1,TRBJ2-5,few
CASSVAGGSEQYF,TGTGCCAGCAGCGTTGCAGGGGGCAGCGAGCAGTACTTC,TRBD1,TRBV9,TRBJ2-7,many
CASSPGDGNQPQHF,TGTGCCAGCTCACCGGGGGATGGCAATCAGCCCCAGCATTTT,NA,TRBV18,TRBJ1-5,many
CASSPPPRTWSSTDTQYF,TGTGCCAGCAGTCCTCCCCCACGGACATGGAGTAGCACAGATACGCAGTATTTT,NA,TRBV25-1,TRBJ2-3,many
CASSTPGGVSYNSPLHF,TGTGCCAGCAGCACACCGGGGGGGGTCTCCTATAATTCACCCCTCCACTTT,NA,TRBV7-2,TRBJ1-6,few
CASSQVDTQYF,TGTGCCAGCAGCCAAGTAGATACGCAGTATTTT,NA,TRBV14,TRBJ2-3,many
CASRGASDTQYF,TGTGCCAGCAGGGGGGCATCAGATACGCAGTATTTT,NA,TRBV7-9,TRBJ2-3,many
CASSGSRGGGTEAFF,TGTGCCAGCAGCGGGAGCAGGGGAGGTGGGACTGAAGCTTTCTTT,NA,TRBV7-8,TRBJ1-1,NA
CASRPQGDNQPQHF,TGTGCCAGCAGGCCCCAGGGTGACAATCAGCCCCAGCATTTT,NA,TRBV12-3/TRBV12-4,TRBJ1-5,many
CASSLAAGTHYEQYF,TGTGCCAGCAGCTTAGCTGCGGGGACCCACTACGAGCAGTACTTC,NA,TRBV7-8,TRBJ2-7,NA